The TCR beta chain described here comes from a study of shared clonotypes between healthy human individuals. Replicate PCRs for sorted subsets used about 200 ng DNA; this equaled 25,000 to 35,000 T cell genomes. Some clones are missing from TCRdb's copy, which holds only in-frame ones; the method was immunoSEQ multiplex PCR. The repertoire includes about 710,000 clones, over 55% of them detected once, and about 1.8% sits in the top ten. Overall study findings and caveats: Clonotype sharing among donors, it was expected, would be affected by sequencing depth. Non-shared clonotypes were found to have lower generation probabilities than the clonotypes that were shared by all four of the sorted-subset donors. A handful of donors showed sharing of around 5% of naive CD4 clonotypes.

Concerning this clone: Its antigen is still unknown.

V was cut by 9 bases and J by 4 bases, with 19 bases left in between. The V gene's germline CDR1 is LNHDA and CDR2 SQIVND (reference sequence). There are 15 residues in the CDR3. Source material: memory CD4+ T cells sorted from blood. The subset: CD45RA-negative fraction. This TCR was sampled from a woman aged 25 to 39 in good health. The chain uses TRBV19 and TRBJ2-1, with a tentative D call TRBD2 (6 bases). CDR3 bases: TGTGCCAGCCAAAGATCGGGGGAGTTATACAATGAGCAGTTCTTC. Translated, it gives CASQRSGELYNEQFF.